A single sample is the source of the 23 T cell receptor beta chains below, sequenced in a study of a mutant IDH1 vaccine in newly diagnosed glioma (dated by TCRdb to the early 2020s). What this sample's time point label stands for: week 35, safety follow-up. A 20-mer mutant IDH1 peptide at 300 micrograms in Montanide made up each vaccine dose, which was injected subcutaneously together with topical imiquimod. Libraries were prepared through the immunoSEQ multiplex PCR assay. TCRdb took over this immuneACCESS table, retaining in-frame rearrangements with V and J assigned. Such tables are incomplete; in checked studies, under half of the missing clones stem from an unresolved V gene, and the remainder is unexplained. This sample gives about 56,000 clones in total; 86% of them show up just once. The ten largest clones capture about 1.6% of the sample. These receptors have no known antigen. This sample comprised PBMCs, obtained from a glioma patient whose treatment included an IDH1 peptide vaccine. All receptors come from a man aged 40-50 years with glioma.

The rearrangement uses TRBV7-9 and TRBJ1-3; D gene uncertain. The CDR3 runs to 15 residues. V gave up 3 bases and J gave up 3 bases, with 12 bases separating them. The germline V gene has CDR1 SEHNR and CDR2 FQNEAQ (reference sequence). CDR3 bases: TGTGCCAGCAGCTTCGGGTTGTCTAGTGGAAACACCATATATTTT. This gives the protein CASSFGLSSGNTIYF.

This chain uses TRBV7-8 with TRBJ2-7; D remains ambiguous. The V end lost 2 bases, the J end lost 6 bases, and 11 bases lay between the germline ends. The CDR3 is made up of 13 amino acids. Germline loops: CDR1 SGHVS, CDR2 FQNEAQ. CDR3 residues: CASSLSFQGEQYF. Here the CDR3 DNA reads TGTGCCAGCAGCTTATCCTTTCAAGGCGAGCAGTACTTC.

The genes are TRBV5-1 and TRBJ1-1; D is possibly TRBD1 (5 bases). CDR1 is SGHRS, CDR2 YFSETQ, per germline. V shed 5 bases and J shed 6 bases, with 17 bases lying between them. This CDR3 contains 14 residues. DNA for the CDR3: TGCGCCAGCAGTCGTCAAGGGGCTGAGCCTGAAGCTTTCTTT. This encodes CASSRQGAEPEAFF.

This chain links TRBV28 with TRBJ2-7, with 11 bases matching TRBD1. CDR1 and CDR2 (germline): MDHEN, SYDVKM. Trimming cost V 4 bases and J 5 bases; bases outside gene matches: 4. This CDR3 has 14 amino acids. For the CDR3, the DNA is TGTGCCAGCAGTTCCGGGACAGGGGGAAACGAGCAGTACTTC. Residues: CASSSGTGGNEQYF.

This clone came up once. J is TRBJ1-4 and V is TRBV14; D is ambiguous. The CDR3 spans 15 residues. Germline V gene lookup returns CDR1 SGHDN and CDR2 FVKESK. Trimming stripped 2 bases from V and 4 bases from J, with 11 bases between. The CDR3 region is CASSQSGPYNEKLFF. In nucleotides, the CDR3 is TGTGCCAGCAGCCAATCTGGACCGTATAATGAAAAACTGTTTTTT.

The chain combines TRBV27 with TRBJ2-2; 7 bases line up with TRBD1. The germline V gene has CDR1 MNHEY and CDR2 SMNVEV (reference sequence). This CDR3 spans 16 amino acids. V shed 2 bases, J shed 2 bases, and the junction held 5 bases outside the gene matches. CDR3 amino acids: CASSLIGTANTGELFF. The CDR3 DNA reads TGTGCCAGCAGTTTAATCGGGACAGCCAACACCGGGGAGCTGTTTTTT.

This chain links TRBV5-8 with TRBJ2-7; the D gene is possibly TRBD2 (5 bases). This CDR3 has 12 residues. Trimming shortened V by 5 bases and J by 5 bases, and 11 bases separated the two germline ends. Germline V CDR1 and CDR2: SGHTS, YDEGEE. The CDR3 spells CASREEFHEQYF. The CDR3 DNA reads as TGTGCCAGCAGGGAGGAGTTCCACGAGCAGTACTTC.

CDR3 loop: CASSPRQVVYTEAFF. The DNA for the CDR3 is TGCGCCAGCAGCCCAAGACAGGTTGTATACACTGAAGCTTTCTTT. This chain links TRBV4-3 with TRBJ1-1, with D tentatively TRBD1 (6 bases). The germline CDR1 and CDR2 sequences are LGHNA and YSLEER. V lost 4 bases, J lost 3 bases, and 15 bases lay in between. This CDR3 is built from 15 residues.

The chain employs TRBV9 and TRBJ2-1; a possible D gene is TRBD1 (6 bases). CDR3 length: 13 amino acids. Looked up from germline, CDR1 is SGDLS and CDR2 is YYNGEE. Trimming removed 0 bases from V and 15 bases from J, with 16 bases in between. The CDR3, as DNA: TGTGCCAGCAGCGTAGGGAACACAGGGTTTAGGTTCTTC. It specifies CASSVGNTGFRFF. The full variable domain, rest sourced from reference TRBV9 and TRBJ2-1, is DSGVTQTPKHLITATGQRVTLRCSPRSGDLSVYWYQQSLDQGLQFLIQYYNGEERAKGNILERFSAQQFPDLHSELNLSSLELGDSALYFCASSVGNTGFRFFGPGTRLTVL.

This clone turned up a few times. Other DNA sequences in this sample translate to the same CDR3. The genes are TRBV15 and TRBJ2-5; no firm D call. Deletions cut 0 bases from V and 4 bases from J, with 6 bases between. Germline CDR1 and CDR2: LNHNV and YYDKDF (reference sequence). The CDR3 has 13 amino acids. DNA for the CDR3: TGTGCCACCAGCAGAGATCTTGGAGAGACCCAGTACTTC. Protein product: CATSRDLGETQYF.

This chain links TRBV19 with TRBJ2-3, with TRBD1 matching 9 bases. Looked up from germline, CDR1 is LNHDA and CDR2 is SQIVND (reference sequence). The CDR3 is 18 residues long. The V segment lost 1 base and the J segment 4 bases; nucleotides outside the gene matches: 12. CDR3 in DNA: TGTGCCAGTAGTATAGTCCCTCTTTTGGGACAGGGACCAGATACGCAGTATTTT. Residues: CASSIVPLLGQGPDTQYF.

This chain uses TRBV5-6 with TRBJ2-1, with 11 bases matching TRBD2. V lost 4 bases and J lost 9; bases outside the gene matches: 12. Germline V gives CDR1 SGHDT, CDR2 YYEEEE. This CDR3 has 16 residues. This CDR3 reads CASSNTLAGGSGEQFF. CDR3 in DNA: TGTGCCAGCAGCAATACTCTAGCGGGAGGATCTGGTGAGCAGTTCTTC.

The chain employs TRBV18 and TRBJ2-5; D is perhaps TRBD2 (5 bases). Germline V gene lookup returns CDR1 KGHSH and CDR2 LQKENI. Trimming shortened V by 3 bases and J by 4 bases, and 18 bases separated the two germline ends. The CDR3 loop spans 16 amino acids. DNA for the CDR3: TGTGCCAGCTCACCGCGACAAGGAGGACGGGCAGAGACCCAGTACTTC. It translates to CASSPRQGGRAETQYF.

The chain links TRBV5-1 to TRBJ2-5; 7 nucleotides line up with TRBD2. This CDR3 has 14 amino acids. Germline loops: CDR1 SGHRS, CDR2 YFSETQ. The ends lost 2 bases at V and 5 bases at J; junction bases unmatched: 6. CDR3 amino acids: CASSFGTNGETQYF. The DNA for the CDR3 is TGCGCCAGCAGCTTCGGGACTAACGGGGAGACCCAGTACTTC. Supplemented by reference TRBV5-1 and TRBJ2-5, the full variable domain reads KAGVTQTPRYLIKTRGQQVTLSCSPISGHRSVSWYQQTPGQGLQFLFEYFSETQRNKGNFPGRFSGRQFSNSRSEMNVSTLELGDSALYLCASSFGTNGETQYFGPGTRLLVL.

The chain combines TRBV4-2 with TRBJ2-7; 9 nucleotides align to TRBD2. The germline V gene encodes CDR1 LGHNA and CDR2 YNFKEQ. This CDR3 spans 15 amino acids. V gave up 6 bases and J gave up 7 bases; unmatched junction bases: 13. CDR3 coding DNA: TGTGCCAGCAGTTTAACCGGGACTAGCCCAGAAGAGCAGTACTTC. This sequence encodes CASSLTGTSPEEQYF.

This chain connects TRBV27 to TRBJ1-1, with D possibly being TRBD1 (6 bases). Trimming shortened V by 6 bases and J by 1 base, and 9 bases separated the two germline ends. Germline V lookup: CDR1 MNHEY, CDR2 SMNVEV (reference sequence). This CDR3 region has 13 residues. CDR3 sequence: CASRQQGNTEAFF. DNA for the CDR3: TGTGCCAGCAGACAACAGGGGAACACTGAAGCTTTCTTT.

This chain joins TRBV5-1 and TRBJ2-7; D is uncertain. This CDR3 spans 13 amino acids. Germline loops: CDR1 SGHRS, CDR2 YFSETQ. V lost 0 bases to trimming and J lost 5 bases, with 9 bases between them. The DNA of the CDR3 is TGCGCCAGCAGCTTGGTTCCAGGAGACGAGCAGTACTTC. This gives the protein CASSLVPGDEQYF.

V is TRBV9 and J is TRBJ2-2; D is unclear. CDR1 and CDR2 from the germline V gene are SGDLS and YYNGEE. CDR3 size: 15 residues. Deletions cut 3 bases from V and 0 bases from J, with 9 bases between. Here the CDR3 DNA reads TGTGCCAGCAGCGAGACTGTCGCGAACACCGGGGAGCTGTTTTTT. Amino acids: CASSETVANTGELFF. Together with reference TRBV9 and TRBJ2-2, the CDR3 gives the full variable domain: DSGVTQTPKHLITATGQRVTLRCSPRSGDLSVYWYQQSLDQGLQFLIQYYNGEERAKGNILERFSAQQFPDLHSELNLSSLELGDSALYFCASSETVANTGELFFGEGSRLTVL.

This clone came up once. The chain links TRBV6-5 to TRBJ2-3; 8 bases line up with TRBD1. Trimming removed 2 bases from V and 4 bases from J; junction bases left unmatched: 5. The CDR3 is made up of 15 amino acids. The V gene's germline CDR1 is MNHEY and CDR2 SVGAGI. Written as DNA, the CDR3 is TGTGCCAGCAGTTACACAGGACAGGGCCCAGATACGCAGTATTTT. Translation: CASSYTGQGPDTQYF.

V and J are TRBV25-1 and TRBJ1-2, with no clear D. CDR3 length: 12 residues. Trimming shortened V by 7 bases and J by 4 bases, and 10 bases separated the two germline ends. Germline V gene data show CDR1 as MGHDK and CDR2 as SYGVNS. The CDR3, as DNA: TGTGCCAGCATGACGGGGAGCTATGGCTACACCTTC. This sequence encodes CASMTGSYGYTF.

The CDR3 reads CASSLGLVQETQYF. In nucleotides, the CDR3 is TGTGCCAGCAGCTTAGGGCTGGTCCAAGAGACCCAGTACTTC. The V gene is TRBV11-2, the J gene TRBJ2-5, with no clear D. CDR1 and CDR2 (germline): SGHAT, FQNNGV. V lost 1 base, J lost 1 base, and 7 bases lay in between. CDR3 length: 14 residues.

This chain connects TRBV2 to TRBJ1-2, with 9 bases fitting TRBD1. The CDR3 has 16 amino acids. Unmatched junction bases numbered 14, after V lost 7 bases and J lost 5 bases. Germline V gene data show CDR1 as SNHLY and CDR2 as FYNNEI. For the CDR3, the DNA is TGTGCCAGCAAGGTCGGCGGAGGGGACAGGGCTTATGGCTACACCTTC. Translation gives CASKVGGGDRAYGYTF. The full variable domain, with the rest looked up from reference TRBV2 and TRBJ1-2, is EPEVTQTPSHQVTQMGQEVILRCVPISNHLYFYWYRQILGQKVEFLVSFYNNEISEKSEIFDDQFSVERPDGSNFTLKIRSTKLEDSAMYFCASKVGGGDRAYGYTFGSGTRLTVV.

This rearrangement joins TRBV5-1 to TRBJ1-3; D is unresolved. Trimming removed 0 bases from V and 1 base from J, with 11 bases in between. The CDR3 runs to 16 residues. Germline-derived CDR1 and CDR2 are SGHRS and YFSETQ. CDR3 amino acids: CASSLGPQDSGNTIYF. The DNA of the CDR3 is TGCGCCAGCAGCTTGGGACCTCAGGATTCTGGAAACACCATATATTTT.